Only a few counts were recorded for the clone carrying this T cell receptor beta chain. Its specificity is not known. Germline V gives CDR1 MGHRA, CDR2 YSYEKL. V was pared by 0 bases and J by 6 bases, with 8 bases of the junction left unmatched. This CDR3 comprises 16 residues. This sample is drawn from a study of cytomegalovirus exposure and HLA in healthy donors. About the research overall: A previous analysis identified 95 million to 140 million unique TCR beta sequences derived from about 180 million T cells. Overall study results and limits: In a later analysis, HLA-associated TCR beta chains were more clonally expanded than equally common others.

The primer mix had 60 Vbeta and 13 Jbeta primers. Only in-frame clones appear in the TCRdb table, and some are missing; sequencing was by immunoSEQ multiplex PCR. Altogether some 110,000 clones are present, 8.5% to 10% being singletons, with the ten largest covering less than 4%. Healthy donors of bone marrow made up the group. V gene TRBV4-1 combines with J gene TRBJ1-5; 7 positions agree with TRBD1. The TCR was taken from a man aged 25-40 years in good health and CMV-seronegative. The sample taken for sequencing was PBMCs. The CDR3 sequence is CASSQDSTGVRQPQHF. The CDR3 DNA reads TGCGCCAGCAGCCAAGATAGTACAGGGGTTCGTCAGCCCCAGCATTTT.